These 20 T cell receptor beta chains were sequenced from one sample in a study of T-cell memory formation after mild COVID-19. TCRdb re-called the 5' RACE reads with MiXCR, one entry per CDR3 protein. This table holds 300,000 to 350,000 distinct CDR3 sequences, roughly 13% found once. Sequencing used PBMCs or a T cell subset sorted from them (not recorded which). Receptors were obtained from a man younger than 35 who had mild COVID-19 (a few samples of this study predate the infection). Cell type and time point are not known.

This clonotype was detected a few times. CDR3 sequence: CASRGSGDQETQYF. In DNA form, the CDR3 reads TGTGCCAGCAGGGGCAGCGGGGACCAAGAGACCCAGTACTTC. The rearrangement joins TRBV6-2 or TRBV6-3 to TRBJ2-5; 7 bases fit TRBD2. The germline V gene has CDR1 MNHEY and CDR2 SVGEGT. Trimming cost V 6 bases and J 0 bases; bases outside gene matches: 4. The CDR3 has 14 residues.

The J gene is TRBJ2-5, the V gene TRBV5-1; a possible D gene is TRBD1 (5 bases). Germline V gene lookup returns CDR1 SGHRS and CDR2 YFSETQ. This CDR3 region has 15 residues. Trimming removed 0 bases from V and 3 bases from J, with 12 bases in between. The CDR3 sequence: CASSLVQGRKETQYF. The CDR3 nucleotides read TGCGCCAGCAGCTTGGTGCAGGGAAGAAAAGAGACCCAGTACTTC. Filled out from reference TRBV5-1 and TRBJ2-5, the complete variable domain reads KAGVTQTPRYLIKTRGQQVTLSCSPISGHRSVSWYQQTPGQGLQFLFEYFSETQRNKGNFPGRFSGRQFSNSRSEMNVSTLELGDSALYLCASSLVQGRKETQYFGPGTRLLVL.

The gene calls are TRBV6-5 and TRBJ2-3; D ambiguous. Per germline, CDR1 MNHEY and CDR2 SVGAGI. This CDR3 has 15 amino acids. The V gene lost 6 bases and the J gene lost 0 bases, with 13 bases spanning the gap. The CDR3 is CASRILGTSTDTQYF. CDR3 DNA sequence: TGTGCCAGCAGGATACTCGGTACAAGCACAGATACGCAGTATTTT.

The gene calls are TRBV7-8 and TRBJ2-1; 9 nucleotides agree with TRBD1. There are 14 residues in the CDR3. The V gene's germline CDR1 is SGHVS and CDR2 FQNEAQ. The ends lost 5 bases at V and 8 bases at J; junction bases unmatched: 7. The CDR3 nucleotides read TGTGCCAGCAGCCCGAAGAGGACAGGGGATGAGCAGTTCTTC. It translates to CASSPKRTGDEQFF.

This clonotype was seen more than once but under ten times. DNA of the CDR3: TGTGCCAGCAGCCTACTCGGGGGTAAACCCCTCCACTTT. This sequence encodes CASSLLGGKPLHF. V and J are TRBV5-4 and TRBJ1-6; a possible D gene is TRBD1 (5 bases). Deletions cut 4 bases from V and 12 bases from J, with 14 bases between. There are 13 residues in the CDR3. Germline CDR1 reads SGHNT; CDR2 reads YYREEE (reference sequence).

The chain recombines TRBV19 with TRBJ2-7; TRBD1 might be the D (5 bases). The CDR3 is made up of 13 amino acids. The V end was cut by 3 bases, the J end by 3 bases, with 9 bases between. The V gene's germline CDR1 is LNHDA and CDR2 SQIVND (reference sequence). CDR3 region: CASSMRQGYEQYF. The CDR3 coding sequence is TGTGCCAGTAGTATGCGGCAGGGCTACGAGCAGTACTTC.

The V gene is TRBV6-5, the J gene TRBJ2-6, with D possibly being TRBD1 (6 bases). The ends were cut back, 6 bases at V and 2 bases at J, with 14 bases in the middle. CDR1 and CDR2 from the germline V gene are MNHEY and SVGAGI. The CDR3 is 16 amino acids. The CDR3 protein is CASSRPTGAGANVLTF. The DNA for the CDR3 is TGTGCCAGCAGCCGGCCGACAGGTGCTGGGGCCAACGTCCTGACTTTC.

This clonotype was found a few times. CDR3 sequence (DNA): TGTGCCAGCAGCTTACGGGAATCCGGGGAGCTGTTTTTT. This translates into CASSLRESGELFF. The V and J genes are TRBV7-9 and TRBJ2-2; the D gene is possibly TRBD2 (5 bases). CDR3 length: 13 amino acids. Trimming left V 2 bases short and J 6 bases short, with 7 bases between. Germline CDR1 and CDR2: SEHNR and FQNEAQ (reference sequence).

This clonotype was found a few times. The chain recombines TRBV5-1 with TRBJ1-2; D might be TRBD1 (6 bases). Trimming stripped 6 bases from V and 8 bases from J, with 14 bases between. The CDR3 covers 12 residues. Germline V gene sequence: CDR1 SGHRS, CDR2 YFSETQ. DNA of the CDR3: TGCGCCAGCAATCGGGGGCGCGGAGGCTACACCTTC. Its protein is CASNRGRGGYTF. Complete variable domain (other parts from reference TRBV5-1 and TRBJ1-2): KAGVTQTPRYLIKTRGQQVTLSCSPISGHRSVSWYQQTPGQGLQFLFEYFSETQRNKGNFPGRFSGRQFSNSRSEMNVSTLELGDSALYLCASNRGRGGYTFGSGTRLTVV.

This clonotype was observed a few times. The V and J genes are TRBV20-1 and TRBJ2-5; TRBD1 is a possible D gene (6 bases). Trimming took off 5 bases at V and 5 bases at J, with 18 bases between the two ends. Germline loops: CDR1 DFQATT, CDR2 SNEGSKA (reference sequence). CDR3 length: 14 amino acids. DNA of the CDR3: TGCAGTGCTTTTCTAGGACAGAGTCGTGAGACCCAGTACTTC. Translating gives CSAFLGQSRETQYF.

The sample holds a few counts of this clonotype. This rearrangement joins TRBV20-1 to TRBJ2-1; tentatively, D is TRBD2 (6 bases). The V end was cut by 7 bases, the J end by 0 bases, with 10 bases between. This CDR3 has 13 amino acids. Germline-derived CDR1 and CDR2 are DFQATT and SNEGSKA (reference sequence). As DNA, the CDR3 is TGCAGTGGCGGGGTAAGCTCCTACAATGAGCAGTTCTTC. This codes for CSGGVSSYNEQFF.

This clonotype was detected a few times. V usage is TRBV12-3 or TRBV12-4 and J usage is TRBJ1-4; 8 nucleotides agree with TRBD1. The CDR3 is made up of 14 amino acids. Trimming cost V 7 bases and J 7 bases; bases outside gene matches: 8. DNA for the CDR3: TGTGCCAGCACCTCGGAGACAGGGGCTGAAAAACTGTTTTTT. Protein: CASTSETGAEKLFF.

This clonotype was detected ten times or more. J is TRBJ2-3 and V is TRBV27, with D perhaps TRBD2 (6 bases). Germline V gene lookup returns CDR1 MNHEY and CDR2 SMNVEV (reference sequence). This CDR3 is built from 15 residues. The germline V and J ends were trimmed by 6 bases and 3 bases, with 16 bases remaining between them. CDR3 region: CASSSRETLTDTQYF. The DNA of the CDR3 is TGTGCCAGCAGCAGCCGGGAGACGTTGACAGATACGCAGTATTTT.

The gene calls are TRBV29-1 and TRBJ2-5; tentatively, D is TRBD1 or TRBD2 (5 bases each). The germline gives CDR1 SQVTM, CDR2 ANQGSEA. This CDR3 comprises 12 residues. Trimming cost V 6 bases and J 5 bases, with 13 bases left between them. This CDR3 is CSVGTSWETQYF. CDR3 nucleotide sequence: TGCAGCGTGGGGACCAGTTGGGAGACCCAGTACTTC.

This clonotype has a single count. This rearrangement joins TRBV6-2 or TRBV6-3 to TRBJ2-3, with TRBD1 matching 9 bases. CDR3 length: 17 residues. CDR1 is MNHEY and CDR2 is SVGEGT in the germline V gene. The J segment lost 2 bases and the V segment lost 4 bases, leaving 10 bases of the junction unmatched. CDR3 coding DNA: TGTGCCAGCAGTTCTTATCCCGGGACAGGGACCACAGATACGCAGTATTTT. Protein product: CASSSYPGTGTTDTQYF.

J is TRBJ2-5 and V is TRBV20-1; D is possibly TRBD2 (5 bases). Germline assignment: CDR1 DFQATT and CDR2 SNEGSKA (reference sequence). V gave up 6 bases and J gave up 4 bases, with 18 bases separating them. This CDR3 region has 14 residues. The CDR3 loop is CSAVSVSPAETQYF. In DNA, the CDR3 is TGCAGTGCCGTTAGCGTTTCCCCCGCAGAGACCCAGTACTTC.

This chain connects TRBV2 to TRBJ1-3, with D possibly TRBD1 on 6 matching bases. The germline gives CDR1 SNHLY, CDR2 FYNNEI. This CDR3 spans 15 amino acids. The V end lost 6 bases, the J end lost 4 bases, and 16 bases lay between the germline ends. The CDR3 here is CASSEQGPSGNTIYF. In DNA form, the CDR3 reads TGTGCCAGCAGCGAACAGGGTCCCTCAGGAAACACCATATATTTT.

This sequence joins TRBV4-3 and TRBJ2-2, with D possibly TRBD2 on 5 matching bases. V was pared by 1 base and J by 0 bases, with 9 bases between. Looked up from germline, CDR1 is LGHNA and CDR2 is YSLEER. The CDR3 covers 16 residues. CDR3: CASSQGGRANTGELFF. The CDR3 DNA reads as TGCGCCAGCAGCCAAGGTGGGCGGGCGAACACCGGGGAGCTGTTTTTT.

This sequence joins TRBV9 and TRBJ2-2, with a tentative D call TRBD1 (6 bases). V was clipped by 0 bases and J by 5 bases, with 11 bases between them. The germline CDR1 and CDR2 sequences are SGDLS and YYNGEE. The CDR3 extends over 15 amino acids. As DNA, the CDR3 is TGTGCCAGCAGCGTAGATACAGGGCAGACCGGGGAGCTGTTTTTT. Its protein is CASSVDTGQTGELFF.

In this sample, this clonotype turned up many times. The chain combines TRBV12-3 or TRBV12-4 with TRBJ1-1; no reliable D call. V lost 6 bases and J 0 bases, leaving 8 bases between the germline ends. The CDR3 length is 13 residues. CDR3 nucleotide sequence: TGTGCCAGCAGGAGCAGGATGAACACTGAAGCTTTCTTT. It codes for CASRSRMNTEAFF.